Shown below are 20 T cell receptor beta chains from a single sample sequenced in a study of long-term antiretroviral therapy in people with HIV. Running of the v3.0 immunoSEQ assay took place at survey level. The protocol was immunoSEQ multiplex PCR, while the TCRdb copy is restricted to in-frame clones and leaves out a portion. The sample lists tens of thousands of clones; about 86% were seen once. Sequencing was performed on unsorted PBMCs, taken 1.2 years after starting antiretroviral therapy. The source is a man aged 45-65 years with HIV.

This sequence joins TRBV28 and TRBJ2-7; the D gene is possibly TRBD2 (5 bases). The V and J ends lost 6 bases and 6 bases respectively, with 15 bases between them. CDR3 length: 13 amino acids. Germline CDR1 MDHEN, CDR2 SYDVKM. The CDR3: CASRPIRGTEQYF. The CDR3 DNA reads TGTGCCAGCAGACCAATACGGGGTACCGAGCAGTACTTC.

This chain joins TRBV2 and TRBJ1-1; a weak D match, TRBD1 (5 bases). V shed 7 bases and J shed 7 bases, with 10 bases lying between them. This CDR3 contains 11 residues. Germline lookup yields CDR1 SNHLY and CDR2 FYNNEI. The CDR3 spells CASKGILEAFF. The CDR3 DNA is TGTGCCAGCAAGGGGATACTTGAAGCTTTCTTT.

This clone showed up just once. The gene calls are TRBV6-5 and TRBJ2-7; TRBD1 might be the D (6 bases). CDR3 length equals 16 residues. V dropped 0 bases and J dropped 4 bases, with 16 bases sitting between them. Germline assignment: CDR1 MNHEY and CDR2 SVGAGI. The CDR3 DNA reads TGTGCCAGCAGTTACTCAACCGGGCTACAGGGATACGAGCAGTACTTC. Residues: CASSYSTGLQGYEQYF.

This sequence joins TRBV9 and TRBJ1-1, with 8 nucleotides matching TRBD1. This CDR3 region has 14 residues. Germline V lookup: CDR1 SGDLS, CDR2 YYNGEE. With V trimmed by 3 bases and J by 3 bases, 4 bases remained unmatched. The CDR3 loop is CASSAGQGDTEAFF. Here the CDR3 DNA reads TGTGCCAGCAGCGCTGGACAGGGAGACACTGAAGCTTTCTTT.

This clone was counted only a few times. This sequence joins TRBV2 and TRBJ2-1, with 11 bases aligning to TRBD2. This CDR3 is 15 amino acids long. CDR1 SNHLY and CDR2 FYNNEI come from the germline V gene. V lost 3 bases and J lost 7; bases outside the gene matches: 5. In DNA form, the CDR3 reads TGTGCCAGCAGTGAGTTTCTAGCGGGGGGTAATGAGCAGTTCTTC. Residues: CASSEFLAGGNEQFF. The variable domain in full, completed from reference TRBV2 and TRBJ2-1, reads EPEVTQTPSHQVTQMGQEVILRCVPISNHLYFYWYRQILGQKVEFLVSFYNNEISEKSEIFDDQFSVERPDGSNFTLKIRSTKLEDSAMYFCASSEFLAGGNEQFFGPGTRLTVL.

This chain joins TRBV29-1 and TRBJ2-7, with D hard to call. The CDR3 sequence is 14 residues long. Germline V gene sequence: CDR1 SQVTM, CDR2 ANQGSEA. Deletions cut 4 bases from V and 0 bases from J, with 13 bases between. The CDR3 sequence: CSVALPLSSYEQYF. In DNA form, the CDR3 reads TGCAGCGTTGCCCTGCCGCTGAGCTCCTACGAGCAGTACTTC.

This chain joins TRBV9 and TRBJ2-1; 8 bases fit TRBD1. This CDR3 has 14 residues. The J segment lost 9 bases and the V segment lost 5 bases, leaving 10 bases of the junction unmatched. Germline loops: CDR1 SGDLS, CDR2 YYNGEE. The CDR3 loop reads CASRGQGDVGEQFF. For the CDR3, the DNA is TGTGCCAGCAGAGGACAGGGAGATGTTGGTGAGCAGTTCTTC.

In DNA form, the CDR3 reads TGTGCCAGCAGCTTTCAAAGCACAGATACGCAGTATTTT. It codes for CASSFQSTDTQYF. J is TRBJ2-3 and V is TRBV7-3; D remains ambiguous. V shed 3 bases and J shed 0 bases, with 4 bases lying between them. CDR1 and CDR2 from the germline V gene are SGHTA and FQGTGA. This CDR3 contains 13 residues.

The chain couples TRBV7-9 to TRBJ2-5; D gene ambiguous. Deletions cut 6 bases from V and 4 bases from J, with 6 bases between. The germline V gene encodes CDR1 SEHNR and CDR2 FQNEAQ (reference sequence). There are 11 residues in the CDR3. The CDR3 DNA reads as TGTGCCAGCAGTTACGGAGAGACCCAGTACTTC. Translating it yields CASSYGETQYF.

The rearrangement uses TRBV18 and TRBJ2-1, with TRBD2 identical over 7 bases. This CDR3 spans 14 amino acids. Trimming took 8 bases from V and 8 from J; bases not matched to a gene: 12. The V gene's germline CDR1 is KGHSH and CDR2 LQKENI. The CDR3 DNA sequence: TGTGCCAGCCCGAGAGGGGAGGGCGGGGATGAGCAGTTCTTC. Encoded protein: CASPRGEGGDEQFF.

This clone came up once. The chain links TRBV7-2 to TRBJ1-4, with TRBD1 as a possible D gene (5 bases). Germline V gene data show CDR1 as SGHTA and CDR2 as FQGNSA. The germline V and J ends were trimmed by 2 bases and 1 base, with 14 bases remaining between them. The CDR3 loop spans 17 amino acids. The CDR3 sequence is CASSLYGATGTNEKLFF. The CDR3 region has the DNA TGTGCCAGCAGCTTATACGGGGCTACCGGAACTAATGAAAAACTGTTTTTT.

V usage is TRBV5-1 and J usage is TRBJ1-6; TRBD1 might be the D (5 bases). The CDR3 sequence is 17 residues long. The ends were cut back, 3 bases at V and 5 bases at J, with 18 bases in the middle. Per germline, CDR1 SGHRS and CDR2 YFSETQ. CDR3 nucleotide sequence: TGCGCCAGCAGCTCCGCCCAGGGCTACGGCAATAATTCACCCCTCCACTTT. Its translation: CASSSAQGYGNNSPLHF.

This clone was picked up one time. This chain links TRBV27 with TRBJ2-3, with no clear D. This CDR3 is built from 12 residues. The ends were cut back, 6 bases at V and 6 bases at J, with 10 bases in the middle. Germline V lookup: CDR1 MNHEY, CDR2 SMNVEV (reference sequence). CDR3 sequence (DNA): TGTGCCAGCAGCTATGTAGGGGATACGCAGTATTTT. Its protein product is CASSYVGDTQYF.

This rearrangement joins TRBV7-6 to TRBJ2-2; a weak D match, TRBD1 (5 bases). The length of the CDR3 is 15 residues. V was pared by 3 bases and J by 2 bases, with 10 bases between. The germline V gene encodes CDR1 SGHVS and CDR2 FNYEAQ. The CDR3 loop reads CASSLQGSNTGELFF. For the CDR3, the DNA is TGTGCCAGCAGCTTGCAGGGATCCAACACCGGGGAGCTGTTTTTT.

V and J are TRBV6-1 and TRBJ2-7; the D is unclear. CDR1 and CDR2 (germline): MNHNS, SASEGT. The CDR3 runs to 13 residues. Trimming removed 7 bases from V and 4 bases from J, with 14 bases in between. CDR3 region: CASKASPRYEQYF. The CDR3 DNA reads TGTGCCAGCAAGGCTTCCCCCAGATACGAGCAGTACTTC.

The V call is TRBV28, the J call TRBJ2-7; a weak D match, TRBD1 (5 bases). The V gene lost 6 bases and the J gene lost 7 bases, with 7 bases spanning the gap. CDR1 MDHEN and CDR2 SYDVKM come from the germline V gene. This CDR3 has 10 amino acids. This chain's CDR3 is CASRRQEQYF. The CDR3 DNA reads TGTGCCAGCAGACGACAGGAGCAGTACTTC.

The chain has TRBV6-1 and TRBJ1-5, with a possible D match to TRBD1 (5 bases). Germline assignment: CDR1 MNHNS and CDR2 SASEGT. Trimming removed 1 base from V and 1 base from J, with 14 bases in between. CDR3 size: 17 residues. The CDR3 DNA reads as TGTGCCAGCAGTGAAGTGGGGGGAGGAGGGAGCAATCAGCCCCAGCATTTT. Its translation: CASSEVGGGGSNQPQHF.

The rearrangement links TRBV7-8 to TRBJ1-5; D gene ambiguous. Germline CDR1 SGHVS, CDR2 FQNEAQ. The CDR3 runs 16 residues. The V gene lost 1 base and the J gene lost 0 bases, with 10 bases spanning the gap. Written as DNA, the CDR3 is TGTGCCAGCAGCTTAGTCGAGATTTATAGCAATCAGCCCCAGCATTTT. It is translated as CASSLVEIYSNQPQHF.

V gene TRBV19 combines with J gene TRBJ2-6; 11 nucleotides line up with TRBD2. Unmatched junction bases numbered 8, after V lost 4 bases and J lost 3 bases. The CDR3 length is 18 residues. Germline V lookup: CDR1 LNHDA, CDR2 SQIVND (reference sequence). As DNA, the CDR3 is TGTGCCAGTAGTACCCGTAGCGGGGGGGAAGTTGGGGCCAACGTCCTGACTTTC. Amino acids: CASSTRSGGEVGANVLTF.

The sample holds one count of this clone. The rearrangement links TRBV30 to TRBJ1-6; 8 bases fit TRBD1. CDR1 is GTSNPN, CDR2 SVGIG, per germline (reference sequence). The CDR3 loop spans 14 amino acids. Trimming at V came to 5 bases and at J to 4 bases, leaving 4 bases not matched to a gene. In DNA, the CDR3 is TGTGCCTGGCAGGGGGCGCGATATAATTCACCCCTCCACTTT. This translates into CAWQGARYNSPLHF.